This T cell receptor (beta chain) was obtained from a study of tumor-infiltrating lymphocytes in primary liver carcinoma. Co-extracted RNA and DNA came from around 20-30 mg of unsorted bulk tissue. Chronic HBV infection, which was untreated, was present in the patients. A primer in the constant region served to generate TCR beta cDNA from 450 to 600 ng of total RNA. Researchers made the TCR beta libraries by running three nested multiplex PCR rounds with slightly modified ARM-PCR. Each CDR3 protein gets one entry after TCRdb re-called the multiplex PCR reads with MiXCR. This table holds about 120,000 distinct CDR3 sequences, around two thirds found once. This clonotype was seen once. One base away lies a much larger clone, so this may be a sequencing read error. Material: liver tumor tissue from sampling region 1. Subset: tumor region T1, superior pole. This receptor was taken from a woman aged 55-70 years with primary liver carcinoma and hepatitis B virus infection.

CDR3 in DNA: TGTGTCAGCAGCCCTAGGACTAGATGGACCACAGATACGCAGTATTTT. It encodes CVSSPRTRWTTDTQYF. V usage is TRBV5-6 and J usage is TRBJ2-3; TRBD2 agrees at 7 bases. CDR1 SGHDT and CDR2 YYEEEE come from the germline V gene. CDR3 length equals 16 residues.